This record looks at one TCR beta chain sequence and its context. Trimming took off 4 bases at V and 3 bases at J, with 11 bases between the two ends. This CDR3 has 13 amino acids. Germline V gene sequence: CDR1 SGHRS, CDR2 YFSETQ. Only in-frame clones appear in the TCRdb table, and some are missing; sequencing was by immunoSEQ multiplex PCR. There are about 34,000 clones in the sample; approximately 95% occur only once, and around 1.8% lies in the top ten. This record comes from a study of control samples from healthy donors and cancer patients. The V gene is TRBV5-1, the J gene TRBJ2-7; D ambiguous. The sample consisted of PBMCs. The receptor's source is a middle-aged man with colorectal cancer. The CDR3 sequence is CASSQGGDYEQYF. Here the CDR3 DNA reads TGCGCCAGCAGCCAAGGTGGGGACTACGAGCAGTACTTC.